The T cell receptor (beta chain) under discussion was sequenced for a study of cytomegalovirus exposure and HLA in healthy donors. Study results and caveats: Immune exposure information comprised only CMV serostatus. The authors reported that TCR beta sequences could predict HLA-A and HLA-B alleles. These predictions were accurate for most subjects in the first cohort. Altogether, about 160 TCR beta chains were recorded as cytomegalovirus-associated.

Worth noting for this clone: As yet, its antigen is unknown.

The PCR ran on 60 Vbeta and 13 Jbeta primers. Sequencing used immunoSEQ multiplex PCR; TCRdb keeps in-frame clones, though not all of them. The repertoire includes 200,000 or so clones, approximately 79% of them detected once, and about 1.5% sits in the top ten. This TCR was sampled from a man between 50 and 59 years old in good health and CMV-seronegative. Sample: PBMCs.

This chain's CDR3 is CASSLARGSYSYEQYF. The CDR3 nucleotides read TGTGCCAGTAGTTTAGCCCGGGGGTCGTACTCCTACGAGCAGTACTTC. The chain has TRBV19 and TRBJ2-7; tentatively, D is TRBD2 (6 bases). This CDR3 has 16 residues. The germline V gene has CDR1 LNHDA and CDR2 SQIVND (reference sequence). The V end lost 5 bases, the J end lost 0 bases, and 17 bases lay between the germline ends.